This T cell receptor beta chain came from a study of T-cell memory formation after mild COVID-19. On the study more broadly: Most TCR clusters belonged to a single donor.

Constant-segment-primed 5'RACE gave TCR alpha and TCR beta cDNA libraries with sample barcodes and UMIs. TCRdb analysed the 5' RACE reads with MiXCR anew, one entry per CDR3 protein. This repertoire shows around 530,000 distinct CDR3 sequences, about a fifth found once; its top ten account for 8.4%. The V end was cut by 4 bases, the J end by 7 bases, with 14 bases between. The CDR3 length is 14 residues. Germline CDR1 and CDR2: SGHKS and YYEKEE (reference sequence). Study-wide results and limits: CM and EM subsets held most contracting CD4+ clones; EMRA held CD8+ ones.

A remark on this clonotype: The antigen is unknown.

The clonotype comes from an adult woman who had mild COVID-19 (a few samples of this study predate the infection). Cell type and time point are not known. Material for sequencing was PBMCs or a T cell subset sorted from them (not recorded which). V usage is TRBV5-5 and J usage is TRBJ2-2; the D call may be TRBD1 or TRBD2 (5 bases each). CDR3 sequence reads: CASSQGPFDGELFF. In nucleotides, the CDR3 is TGTGCCAGCAGCCAGGGACCGTTCGACGGGGAGCTGTTTTTT. The complete variable domain, with remaining parts taken from reference TRBV5-5 and TRBJ2-2, reads DAGVTQSPTHLIKTRGQQVTLRCSPISGHKSVSWYQQVLGQGPQFIFQYYEKEERGRGNFPDRFSARQFPNYSSELNVNALLLGDSALYLCASSQGPFDGELFFGEGSRLTVL.